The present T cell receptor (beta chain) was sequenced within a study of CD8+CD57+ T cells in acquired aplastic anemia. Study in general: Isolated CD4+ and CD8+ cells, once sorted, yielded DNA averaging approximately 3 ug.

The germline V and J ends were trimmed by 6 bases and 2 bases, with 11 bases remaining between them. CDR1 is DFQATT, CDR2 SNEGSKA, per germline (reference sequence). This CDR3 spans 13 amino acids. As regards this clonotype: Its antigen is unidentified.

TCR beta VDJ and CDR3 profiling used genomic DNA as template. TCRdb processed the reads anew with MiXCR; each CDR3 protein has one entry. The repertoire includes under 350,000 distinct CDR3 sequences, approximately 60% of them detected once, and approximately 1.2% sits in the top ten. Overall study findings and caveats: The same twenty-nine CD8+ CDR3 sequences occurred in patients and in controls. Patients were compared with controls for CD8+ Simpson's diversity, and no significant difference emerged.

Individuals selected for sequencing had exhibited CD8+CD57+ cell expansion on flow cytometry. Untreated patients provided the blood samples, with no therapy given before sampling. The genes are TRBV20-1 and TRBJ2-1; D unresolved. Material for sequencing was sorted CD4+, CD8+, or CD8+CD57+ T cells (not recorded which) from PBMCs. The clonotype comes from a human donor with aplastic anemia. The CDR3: CSARARPYNEQFF. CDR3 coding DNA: TGCAGTGCCCGGGCGAGGCCCTACAATGAGCAGTTCTTC.